These T cell receptor beta chains were read from a single sample in a study of OX40 agonist ivuxolimab in advanced cancers. TCRdb's copy holds only in-frame clones and misses some; the assay was immunoSEQ multiplex PCR. The table includes about 20,000 clones, roughly 80% detected once. The specimen was CD4+ or CD8+ T cells sorted from blood, collected in a trial of the OX40 agonist ivuxolimab. These receptors were collected from an adult with an advanced solid tumor such as melanoma, head and neck, liver or kidney cancer. Each CDR3 is given with its conserved first and last residue. A D gene is named only where the DNA matches it firmly. A row's size may be missing; if present it is once, few, many or a size class.

j_call | v_call | d_call | clone_size | cdr3_nt | cdr3_aa
TRBJ1-6 | TRBV29-1 | TRBD1 | NA | TGCAGCGTGGGTGGTAACAGGGGGGATGATTCACCCCTCCACTTT | CSVGGNRGDDSPLHF
TRBJ2-1 | TRBV19 | TRBD1 | NA | TGTGCCAGTAGTATCTCAGGGGGCTCTGTGAATGAGCAGTTCTTC | CASSISGGSVNEQFF
TRBJ2-1 | TRBV2 | NA | NA | TGTGCCAGCAGCGTCAGCAGTGAGCAGTTCTTC | CASSVSSEQFF
TRBJ2-1 | TRBV12-5 | NA | NA | TGTGCTAGTGGTTTGGCTAGTCATGAGCAGTTCTTC | CASGLASHEQFF
TRBJ1-1 | TRBV11-3 | NA | NA | TGTGCCAGCAGCTTTCGGGCGTCCACTGAAGCTTTCTTT | CASSFRASTEAFF
TRBJ2-4 | TRBV6-1 | NA | NA | TGTGCCAGCAGTGAAGAGGGACACTTTCTAGCCAAAAACATTCAGTACTTC | CASSEEGHFLAKNIQYF
TRBJ1-1 | TRBV7-9 | NA | NA | TGTGCCAGCAGCTTAGGTACAGGGGAAGCTTTCTTT | CASSLGTGEAFF
TRBJ1-1 | TRBV27 | TRBD1 | NA | TGTGCCAGCAGGGGGGGACAGATCTTCGCTGAAGCTTTCTTT | CASRGGQIFAEAFF
TRBJ1-3 | TRBV7-9 | TRBD1 | NA | TGTGCCAGCAGCTTAAGGACAGGGGCTGGAAACACCATATATTTT | CASSLRTGAGNTIYF
TRBJ1-5 | TRBV5-6 | NA | few | TGTGCCAGCAGCTTGGCAAGTCTGCTTAATCAGCCCCAGCATTTT | CASSLASLLNQPQHF
TRBJ2-1 | TRBV30 | NA | NA | TGTGCCTCCGGGGTCTACATACGCGATGAGCAGTTCTTC | CASGVYIRDEQFF
TRBJ2-7 | TRBV28 | TRBD1 | NA | TGTGCCAGCAGTCCCTCAGGGACAGCCTACGAGCAGTACTTC | CASSPSGTAYEQYF
TRBJ2-7 | TRBV7-2 | TRBD1 | NA | TGTGCCAGCAGCTTAGGTACCGGGACAGGGGTCTACGAGCAGTACTTC | CASSLGTGTGVYEQYF
TRBJ2-7 | TRBV13 | NA | NA | TGTGCCAGCAGCTTAGGGCGTTCGGGGGTGTTAAAGTACGAGCAGTACTTC | CASSLGRSGVLKYEQYF
TRBJ1-2 | TRBV6-5 | NA | NA | TGTGCCAGCAGTTCAATTCCAGGGGTCTGGGGCTACACCTTC | CASSSIPGVWGYTF
TRBJ2-7 | TRBV25-1 | TRBD1 | NA | TGTGCCAGCAGCGGGCTCGTCAGGGGGCTGGGGTACGAGCAGTACTTC | CASSGLVRGLGYEQYF
TRBJ1-5 | TRBV15 | NA | NA | TGTGCCACCAGCAGAGCTCCCATCGGCGGGCCAGCCTCGCTCCAAAATCAGCCCCAGCATTTT | CATSRAPIGGPASLQNQPQHF
TRBJ2-1 | TRBV7-2 | TRBD2 | NA | TGTGCCAGCAGCTTAGCAGTACTAGCGGGGCGGGGTAGCTACAATGAGCAGTTCTTC | CASSLAVLAGRGSYNEQFF
TRBJ2-2 | TRBV11-2 | NA | NA | TGTGCCAGCAGCCCTCCTGGTGAGCTGTTTTTT | CASSPPGELFF
TRBJ1-1 | TRBV27 | TRBD1 | NA | TGTGCCAGCAGTTTGCAGGGGGCCACTGAAGCTTTCTTT | CASSLQGATEAFF
TRBJ2-7 | TRBV7-2 | NA | NA | TGTGCCAGCAGGAGTACAGGGCTCTCCTACGAGCAGTACTTC | CASRSTGLSYEQYF
TRBJ2-1 | TRBV19 | TRBD1 | NA | TGTGCCAGTAGTATCACAGGGGGCAAGTACAATGAGCAGTTCTTC | CASSITGGKYNEQFF
TRBJ2-7 | TRBV19 | TRBD1 | NA | TGTGCCAGTAGTCCAATGACAGGGTCCTACGAGCAGTACTTC | CASSPMTGSYEQYF
TRBJ2-7 | TRBV18 | NA | NA | TGTGCCAGCTCACCACCGGCAGAAACCTACGAGCAGTACTTC | CASSPPAETYEQYF
TRBJ2-7 | TRBV29-1 | NA | NA | TGCAGCGTTGAAGACGGGCGTCCCTACGAGCAGTACTTC | CSVEDGRPYEQYF
TRBJ1-2 | TRBV7-6 | TRBD1 | NA | TGTGCCAGCAGCGAACGGCCGGACAGGAAACCGTATGGCTACACCTTC | CASSERPDRKPYGYTF
TRBJ2-6 | TRBV5-4 | TRBD1 | NA | TGTGCCAGCAGCGCCACAGGGGTTGGGGCCAACGTCCTGACTTTC | CASSATGVGANVLTF
TRBJ1-2 | TRBV9 | NA | NA | TGTGCCAGCAGCGTAGCGGAAAGGGATGGCTACACCTTC | CASSVAERDGYTF
TRBJ2-7 | TRBV5-1 | TRBD1 | NA | TGCGCCAGCTATGGGGGACAGGGTGTCTACGAGCAGTACTTC | CASYGGQGVYEQYF
TRBJ2-3 | TRBV14 | NA | NA | TGTGCCAGCAGCCAAGACCCCCCCGGGGCCCCAGATACGCAGTATTTT | CASSQDPPGAPDTQYF
TRBJ2-1 | TRBV4-3 | NA | NA | TGCGCCAGCAGCCTACATGGTGGGAGGCCCTCCTCCTACAATGAGCAGTTCTTC | CASSLHGGRPSSYNEQFF
TRBJ2-7 | TRBV11-1 | NA | NA | TGTGCCAGCAGCATCGGGACAACCTACGAGCAGTACTTC | CASSIGTTYEQYF
TRBJ2-7 | TRBV19 | TRBD2 | NA | TGTGCCAGTAGTATATTAGCGGGAGGCCACGAGCAGTACTTC | CASSILAGGHEQYF
TRBJ2-2 | TRBV19 | NA | NA | TGTGCCAGTAGAGTAGGCCACCTAGGCGGGGAGCTGTTTTTT | CASRVGHLGGELFF
TRBJ2-2 | TRBV6-1 | NA | few | TGTGCCAGTTGGACAGCGGCCGGGGAGCTGTTTTTT | CASWTAAGELFF
TRBJ2-7 | TRBV6-1 | TRBD2 | NA | TGTGCCAGCAGTTTGACTAGCGGGGGCTACGAGCAGTACTTC | CASSLTSGGYEQYF
TRBJ2-3 | TRBV7-9 | NA | NA | TGTGCCAGCAGGCAAGACCTCACAGATACGCAGTATTTT | CASRQDLTDTQYF
TRBJ2-7 | TRBV27 | NA | NA | TGTGCCAGCAGTGTCCGGGACTCGGGCTACGAGCAGTACTTC | CASSVRDSGYEQYF
TRBJ1-5 | TRBV19 | NA | NA | TGTGCCAGTGGGACGGGGCCCCAGCATTTT | CASGTGPQHF
TRBJ2-7 | TRBV7-9 | TRBD1 | medium-sized | TGTGCCAGCAGCCCGAAGGACAGGTCTTACGAGCAGTACTTC | CASSPKDRSYEQYF
TRBJ1-1 | TRBV5-1 | NA | NA | TGCGCCAGCAGCCCCTGGGCGACAGTGAACACTGAAGCTTTCTTT | CASSPWATVNTEAFF